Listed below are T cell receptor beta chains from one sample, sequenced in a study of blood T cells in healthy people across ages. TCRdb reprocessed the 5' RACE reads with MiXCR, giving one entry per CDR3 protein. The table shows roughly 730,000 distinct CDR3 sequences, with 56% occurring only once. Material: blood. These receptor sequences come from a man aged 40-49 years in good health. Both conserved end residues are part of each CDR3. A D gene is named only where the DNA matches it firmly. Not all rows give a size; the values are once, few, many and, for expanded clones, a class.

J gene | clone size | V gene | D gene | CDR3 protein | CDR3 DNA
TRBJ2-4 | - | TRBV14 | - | CASSQGRSSQYF | TGTGCCAGCAGCCAAGGAAGGTCCTCGCAGTACTTC
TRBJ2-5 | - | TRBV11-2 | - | CASSPRQGGMEETQYF | TGTGCCAGCAGCCCCAGGCAGGGGGGCATGGAGGAGACCCAGTACTTC
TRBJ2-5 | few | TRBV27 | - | CASSWQLNQETQYF | TGTGCCAGCAGTTGGCAACTAAACCAAGAGACCCAGTACTTC
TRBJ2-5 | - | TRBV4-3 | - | CASSQEPGWSATQYF | TGCGCCAGCAGCCAAGAACCGGGATGGTCTGCGACCCAGTACTTC
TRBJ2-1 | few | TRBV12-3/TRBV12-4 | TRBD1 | CASTPGQGYNEQFF | TGTGCCAGCACTCCGGGACAGGGGTACAATGAGCAGTTCTTC
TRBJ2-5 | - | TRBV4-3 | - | CASSPHTKETQYF | TGCGCCAGCAGCCCGCACACAAAAGAGACCCAGTACTTC
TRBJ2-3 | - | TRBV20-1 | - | CSASNHTQYF | TGCAGTGCTAGCAACCATACGCAGTATTTT
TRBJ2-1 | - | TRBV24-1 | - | CATRRTGANEQFF | TGTGCCACCAGGCGGACCGGTGCGAATGAGCAGTTCTTC
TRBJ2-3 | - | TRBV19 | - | CASSNVDTQYF | TGTGCCAGTAGTAACGTAGATACGCAGTATTTT
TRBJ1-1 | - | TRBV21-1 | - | CASSITTVPLSGSEAFF | TGTGCCAGCAGCATTACGACAGTCCCGCTTTCGGGATCTGAAGCTTTCTTT
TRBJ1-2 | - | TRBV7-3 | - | CASSLTGFLDGYTF | TGTGCCAGCAGCTTAACAGGGTTTTTAGATGGCTACACCTTC
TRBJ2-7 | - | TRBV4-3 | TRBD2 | CASSQDSAGGPNEQYF | TGCGCCAGCAGCCAAGATTCAGCGGGAGGGCCCAATGAGCAGTACTTC
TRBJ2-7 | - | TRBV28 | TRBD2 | CASSLGDFGRNYEQYF | TGTGCCAGCAGTTTGGGGGACTTCGGGAGGAACTACGAGCAGTACTTC
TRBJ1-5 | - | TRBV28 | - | CASSRAMPQHF | TGTGCCAGCAGTCGCGCTATGCCCCAGCATTTT
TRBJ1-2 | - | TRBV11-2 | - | CASSALRSNYGYTF | TGTGCCAGCAGCGCTCTAAGATCTAACTATGGCTACACCTTC
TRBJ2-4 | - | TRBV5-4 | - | CASSYAGGVASPKNIQYF | TGTGCCAGCAGTTATGCTGGCGGCGTGGCGAGTCCCAAAAACATTCAGTACTTC
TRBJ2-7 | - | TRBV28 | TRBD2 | CASSLILAAEQYF | TGTGCCAGCAGTTTAATCCTAGCGGCCGAGCAGTACTTC
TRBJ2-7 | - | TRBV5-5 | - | CASSGSLSYEQYF | TGTGCCAGCAGCGGCAGTCTGTCCTACGAGCAGTACTTC
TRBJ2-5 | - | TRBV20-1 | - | CSARSPSMETQYF | TGCAGTGCTAGAAGTCCTAGCATGGAGACCCAGTACTTC
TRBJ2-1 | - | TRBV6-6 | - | CASRQGVGSYNEQFF | TGTGCCAGCAGACAGGGAGTCGGCTCCTACAATGAGCAGTTCTTC
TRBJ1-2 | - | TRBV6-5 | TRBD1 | CASSYGGTGRYGYTF | TGTGCCAGCAGTTACGGGGGGACAGGGCGGTATGGCTACACCTTC
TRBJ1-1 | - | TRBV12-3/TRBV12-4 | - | CASSLGRALSSTEAFF | TGTGCCAGCAGTTTAGGTCGGGCCCTAAGTAGCACTGAAGCTTTCTTT
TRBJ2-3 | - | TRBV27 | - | CASSLSTATQHTQYF | TGTGCCAGCAGTTTATCTACAGCCACACAGCATACGCAGTATTTT
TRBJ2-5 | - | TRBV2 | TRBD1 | CASSRDSEETQYF | TGTGCCAGCTCTCGGGACAGCGAAGAGACCCAGTACTTC
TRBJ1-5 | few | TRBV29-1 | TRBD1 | CSVGQGEQPQHF | TGCAGCGTTGGACAGGGGGAACAGCCCCAGCATTTT
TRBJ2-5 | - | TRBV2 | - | CASSEEAKLGLTQETQYF | TGTGCCAGCAGTGAGGAGGCGAAACTGGGACTTACCCAAGAGACCCAGTACTTC
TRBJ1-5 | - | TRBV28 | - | CASNEGGQPQHF | TGTGCCAGCAATGAAGGAGGCCAGCCCCAGCATTTT
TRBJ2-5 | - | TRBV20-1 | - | CSARGLGIETQYF | TGCAGTGCTAGAGGCTTAGGGATAGAGACCCAGTACTTC
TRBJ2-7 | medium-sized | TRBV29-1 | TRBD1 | CSAERTGGSYEQYF | TGCAGCGCCGAACGGACAGGCGGGTCCTACGAGCAGTACTTC
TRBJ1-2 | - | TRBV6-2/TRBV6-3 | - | CASNLGTGLDLGYTF | TGTGCCAGCAACCTCGGTACAGGGCTCGATCTTGGCTACACCTTC
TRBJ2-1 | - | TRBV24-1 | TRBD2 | CATSDPGTSAGEQFF | TGTGCCACCAGTGATCCCGGGACTAGCGCGGGTGAGCAGTTCTTC
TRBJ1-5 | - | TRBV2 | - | CASRSGHREGPQHF | TGTGCCAGCAGATCGGGACACCGGGAGGGGCCCCAGCATTTT
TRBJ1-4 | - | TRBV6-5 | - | CATRGGGPEKLFF | TGTGCTACCCGGGGTGGGGGGCCCGAAAAACTGTTTTTT
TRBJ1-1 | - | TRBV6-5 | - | CASSWNPYTEAFF | TGTGCCAGCAGTTGGAACCCATACACTGAAGCTTTCTTT
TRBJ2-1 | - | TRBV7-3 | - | CASSYGGEYYNEQFF | TGTGCCAGCAGCTACGGGGGAGAGTACTACAATGAGCAGTTCTTC
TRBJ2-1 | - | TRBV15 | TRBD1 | CATSRGTGTGHNEQFF | TGTGCCACCAGCAGAGGCACCGGGACAGGGCACAATGAGCAGTTCTTC
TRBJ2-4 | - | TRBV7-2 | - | CASSLSGTAKNIQYF | TGTGCCAGCAGCCTTAGCGGAACAGCCAAAAACATTCAGTACTTC
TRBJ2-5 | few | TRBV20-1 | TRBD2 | CSATVAGGWGTQYF | TGCAGTGCTACGGTAGCGGGAGGATGGGGGACCCAGTACTTC
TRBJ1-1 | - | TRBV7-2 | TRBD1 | CASSSNPGQGHTEAFF | TGTGCCAGCAGCTCCAACCCCGGACAGGGACACACTGAAGCTTTCTTT
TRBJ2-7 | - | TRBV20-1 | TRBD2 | CSARLLTSGLDEQYF | TGCAGTGCTAGACTTCTGACTAGCGGGCTCGACGAGCAGTACTTC
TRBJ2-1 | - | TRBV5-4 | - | CATGLMGGSYNEQFF | TGTGCCACTGGTTTAATGGGTGGGTCCTACAATGAGCAGTTCTTC
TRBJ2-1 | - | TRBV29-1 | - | CSAKGDKEWGEQFF | TGCAGCGCCAAAGGGGACAAGGAGTGGGGTGAGCAGTTCTTC
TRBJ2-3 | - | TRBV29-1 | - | CSVVGLYTDTQYF | TGCAGCGTTGTCGGCCTGTACACAGATACGCAGTATTTT
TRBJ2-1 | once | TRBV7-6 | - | CASSFNRQTDNEQFF | TGTGCCAGCAGCTTTAACAGACAGACCGACAATGAGCAGTTCTTC